The rows below give T cell receptor beta chains drawn from one sample of a study of OX40 agonist ivuxolimab in advanced cancers. Method: immunoSEQ multiplex PCR; TCRdb's copy keeps in-frame clones and lacks some. The repertoire holds 70,000 or so clones, with 85% to 90% as singletons. This specimen consisted of CD4+ or CD8+ T cells sorted from blood, obtained in a trial of the OX40 agonist ivuxolimab. Source of these receptors: an adult with an advanced solid tumor such as melanoma, head and neck, liver or kidney cancer. Both conserved end residues are part of each CDR3. D genes are given only for firm matches. Some rows have no size entry. The others give once, few or many, or a class for an expanded clone.

D gene | J gene | clone size | V gene | CDR3 DNA | CDR3 protein
NA | TRBJ1-5 | NA | TRBV10-2 | TGCGCCAGCAGTGGGAGCAGCAACGATCAGCCCCAGCATTTT | CASSGSSNDQPQHF
NA | TRBJ1-1 | NA | TRBV1 | TGCACCAGCAGCCAAAATGCCCGGACAGGGCGTTTGAACACTGAAGCTTTCTTT | CTSSQNARTGRLNTEAFF
NA | TRBJ2-2 | NA | TRBV19 | TGTGCCAGTAGTTTCGAGGCCAACACCGGGGAGCTGTTTTTT | CASSFEANTGELFF
NA | TRBJ1-5 | NA | TRBV4-1 | TGCGCCAGCAGCCAACCTCGGGAGGGAGGCCAGCCCCAGCATTTT | CASSQPREGGQPQHF
NA | TRBJ2-3 | NA | TRBV14 | TGTGCCAGCAGCCAAGAATGGCCTTGGGCAGATACGCAGTATTTT | CASSQEWPWADTQYF
NA | TRBJ1-5 | NA | TRBV18 | TGTGCCAGCTCACCACCGCTGGGGCAGCCCCAGCATTTT | CASSPPLGQPQHF
NA | TRBJ2-7 | NA | TRBV7-3 | TGTGCCAGCAGCCCCCACACTGAAAGTGTCTACGAGCAGTACTTC | CASSPHTESVYEQYF
NA | TRBJ2-1 | NA | TRBV19 | TGTGCCAGTAGTATAGGGACTACCCGCGACAATGAGCAGTTCTTC | CASSIGTTRDNEQFF
TRBD2 | TRBJ2-7 | NA | TRBV15 | TGTGCCACCAGCAGAGCATCGGGACTAGCGAACTCCTACGAGCAGTACTTC | CATSRASGLANSYEQYF
NA | TRBJ1-5 | NA | TRBV19 | TGTGCCAGTAGTGTCGGCGGGGGTAGCAATCAGCCCCAGCATTTT | CASSVGGGSNQPQHF
TRBD1 | TRBJ1-5 | NA | TRBV5-6 | TGTGCCAGCAGCAAGGACAGGGTGGGTCAGCCCCAGCATTTT | CASSKDRVGQPQHF
NA | TRBJ1-2 | NA | TRBV6-5 | TGTGCCAGCAGTTACTATGGATCCTATCCCCACTATGGCTACACCTTC | CASSYYGSYPHYGYTF
TRBD1 | TRBJ2-7 | NA | TRBV28 | TGTGCCAGCAGTTTATTTGGCGGGACAGGGCACTCCTACGAGCAGTACTTC | CASSLFGGTGHSYEQYF
NA | TRBJ1-4 | NA | TRBV18 | TGTGCCAGCTCACCGGCAGCAACTAATGAAAAACTGTTTTTT | CASSPAATNEKLFF
NA | TRBJ2-1 | NA | TRBV5-4 | TGTGCCAGCAGCACAGACCGCCGCTCCTACAATGAGCAGTTCTTC | CASSTDRRSYNEQFF
NA | TRBJ2-2 | NA | TRBV10-2 | TGCGCCAGCAGAGCTAGAGGATCCACCGGGGAGCTGTTTTTT | CASRARGSTGELFF
NA | TRBJ2-7 | few | TRBV6-5 | TGTGCCAGCAGTAGTTTGTACGAGCAGTACTTC | CASSSLYEQYF
TRBD1 | TRBJ1-2 | NA | TRBV5-1 | TGCGCCAGCAAAAGGCCGGGACAGGACTATGGCTACACCTTC | CASKRPGQDYGYTF
NA | TRBJ2-7 | NA | TRBV5-6 | TGTGCCAGCAGCTTGGGGGACGAACCAATCTACGAGCAGTACTTC | CASSLGDEPIYEQYF
NA | TRBJ1-5 | NA | TRBV28 | TGTGCCAGCAGTTCCCGGACACCTGCCAATCAGCCCCAGCATTTT | CASSSRTPANQPQHF
NA | TRBJ1-2 | NA | TRBV5-4 | TGTGCCAGCAGCTTGGAGGGGCCCTATGGCTACACCTTC | CASSLEGPYGYTF
TRBD1 | TRBJ1-2 | NA | TRBV7-2 | TGTGCCAGCAGCCAAGGGGGCAGGGAGGGCTATGGCTACACCTTC | CASSQGGREGYGYTF
NA | TRBJ1-2 | NA | TRBV5-6 | TGTGCCAGCAGCTTGATTCAGGGGCAAGGCTACACCTTC | CASSLIQGQGYTF
NA | TRBJ1-5 | NA | TRBV6-6 | TGTGCCAGCAGTTACTTGGGGTCTCAGAGCAATCAGCCCCAGCATTTT | CASSYLGSQSNQPQHF
NA | TRBJ1-2 | NA | TRBV29-1 | TGCAGCGTTGAAGTAGACAGAAACTATGGCTACACCTTC | CSVEVDRNYGYTF
NA | TRBJ2-5 | NA | TRBV4-1 | TGCGCCAGCAGCCCGAGCGGCAGGGGGGAAGAGACCCAGTACTTC | CASSPSGRGEETQYF
TRBD2 | TRBJ2-3 | NA | TRBV10-3 | TGTGCCATCAGTGAGGGGACTAGCGGGAGTTGGAGGCTTGGCACAGATACGCAGTATTTT | CAISEGTSGSWRLGTDTQYF
NA | TRBJ1-4 | NA | TRBV11-2 | TGTGCCAGCAGCTTAGGACCGATAACAACTAATGAAAAACTGTTTTTT | CASSLGPITTNEKLFF
NA | TRBJ2-1 | NA | TRBV6-6 | TGTGCCAGCACCCTCCTAAGCGGTGAGCAGTTCTTC | CASTLLSGEQFF
NA | TRBJ1-1 | NA | TRBV19 | TGTGCCAGTAGTATAGCAAGGGGGGGAGGCACTGAAGCTTTCTTT | CASSIARGGGTEAFF
NA | TRBJ2-5 | once | TRBV10-2 | TGCGCCAGCAGTGACCTACGGGACCCCCAAGAGACCCAGTACTTC | CASSDLRDPQETQYF
NA | TRBJ1-6 | NA | TRBV6-6 | TGTGCCAGCAGGGAGCCGCCTACTCCCGCACCCCTCCACTTT | CASREPPTPAPLHF
TRBD2 | TRBJ2-2 | NA | TRBV2 | TGTGCCAGCAGTGAGGGTAGCGGGGGGCCCTACACCGGGGAGCTGTTTTTT | CASSEGSGGPYTGELFF
NA | TRBJ1-3 | NA | TRBV28 | TGTGCCAGCAGTTCCGTAGTCCAGAGCTCTGGAAACACCATATATTTT | CASSSVVQSSGNTIYF
NA | TRBJ2-4 | NA | TRBV29-1 | TGCAGCGGGAGTACCAAAAACATTCAGTACTTC | CSGSTKNIQYF
NA | TRBJ2-3 | NA | TRBV19 | TGTGCCAGTAGTATAGATAAGGGTCCTAGAGGCACAGATACGCAGTATTTT | CASSIDKGPRGTDTQYF
NA | TRBJ1-2 | NA | TRBV29-1 | TGCAGCGTTGAAAGGACAGTTGGCTACACCTTC | CSVERTVGYTF
TRBD2 | TRBJ2-1 | NA | TRBV30 | TGTGCCTGGAGGGCAGCGGGAGGTGGCAATGAGCAGTTCTTC | CAWRAAGGGNEQFF
NA | TRBJ2-5 | NA | TRBV2 | TGTGCCAGCAGTGAACAAGTACTAACATACCAAGAGACCCAGTACTTC | CASSEQVLTYQETQYF
NA | TRBJ2-2 | once | TRBV11-2 | TGTGCCAGCAGCTATGCGCTGTCCGGGGAGCTGTTTTTT | CASSYALSGELFF
NA | TRBJ1-5 | NA | TRBV19 | TGTGCCAGTAGTCCCATGTGGGGTAGCAATCAGCCCCAGCATTTT | CASSPMWGSNQPQHF
NA | TRBJ1-1 | NA | TRBV5-5 | TGTGCCAGCAGCTCATTGACAAAAGTTCCCACTGAAGCTTTCTTT | CASSSLTKVPTEAFF
NA | TRBJ2-1 | NA | TRBV5-1 | TGCGCCAGCAGCTCCATGGGGGGGCCCTACAATGAGCAGTTCTTC | CASSSMGGPYNEQFF
NA | TRBJ1-5 | NA | TRBV19 | TGTGCCAGTAGTACGGGACCTCTAGGCAATCAGCCCCAGCATTTT | CASSTGPLGNQPQHF
TRBD2 | TRBJ2-1 | NA | TRBV6-4 | TGTGCCAGCAGTGAGGGGAGCGGGAATTACAATGAGCAGTTCTTC | CASSEGSGNYNEQFF
TRBD2 | TRBJ2-1 | NA | TRBV7-3 | TGTGCCAGCAGCTACCGTGGTAGCGGGGGCAACTCCTACAATGAGCAGTTCTTC | CASSYRGSGGNSYNEQFF
TRBD2 | TRBJ2-7 | NA | TRBV9 | TGTGCCAGCAGCTCTCGGGCGGGGGTCAGCTACGAGCAGTACTTC | CASSSRAGVSYEQYF
TRBD1 | TRBJ2-1 | NA | TRBV28 | TGTGCCAGCACCCGGACAGGGGGCCACAATGAGCAGTTCTTC | CASTRTGGHNEQFF
NA | TRBJ2-2 | NA | TRBV6-6 | TGTGCCAGCAGCACCATGAACACCGGGGAGCTGTTTTTT | CASSTMNTGELFF
TRBD2 | TRBJ2-7 | NA | TRBV5-4 | TGTGCCAGCAGCTTGGGTAGCGGGGGAGTCTCCTACGAGCAGTACTTC | CASSLGSGGVSYEQYF
NA | TRBJ2-5 | NA | TRBV5-4 | TGTGCCAGCAGCTTGCCAGGGGGGGGCCAAAAAGAGACCCAGTACTTC | CASSLPGGGQKETQYF
NA | TRBJ1-4 | NA | TRBV7-9 | TGTGCCAGCAGCTTCAGGGACGGTGCAACTAATGAAAAACTGTTTTTT | CASSFRDGATNEKLFF
TRBD1 | TRBJ1-2 | NA | TRBV12-5 | TGTGCTAGTGGTTTGCCGGGGACAGTCGGCTACACCTTC | CASGLPGTVGYTF
NA | TRBJ2-3 | NA | TRBV5-1 | TGCGCCAGCAGCTTCTCCGGTGGGCGCACAGATACGCAGTATTTT | CASSFSGGRTDTQYF
TRBD1 | TRBJ2-1 | NA | TRBV18 | TGTGCCAGCTCACCGGGGACAGCCTTGTCCGGTGAGCAGTTCTTC | CASSPGTALSGEQFF
NA | TRBJ2-5 | NA | TRBV18 | TGTGCCAGCTCACCACCGTTCAGGGACGAAGAGACCCAGTACTTC | CASSPPFRDEETQYF
TRBD1 | TRBJ2-7 | NA | TRBV6-5 | TGTGCCAGCAGTTCCCCGAGGACAGGGAGGTACGAGCAGTACTTC | CASSSPRTGRYEQYF
NA | TRBJ1-3 | NA | TRBV29-1 | TGCAGCGTTGAACTATCTGGAAACACCATATATTTT | CSVELSGNTIYF
NA | TRBJ1-3 | NA | TRBV11-3 | TGTGCCAGCAGAAAGACGGTCTCTGGAAACACCATATATTTT | CASRKTVSGNTIYF
TRBD1 | TRBJ1-1 | NA | TRBV10-2 | TGCGCCACCCGACAGGGGGAGTACACTGAAGCTTTCTTT | CATRQGEYTEAFF